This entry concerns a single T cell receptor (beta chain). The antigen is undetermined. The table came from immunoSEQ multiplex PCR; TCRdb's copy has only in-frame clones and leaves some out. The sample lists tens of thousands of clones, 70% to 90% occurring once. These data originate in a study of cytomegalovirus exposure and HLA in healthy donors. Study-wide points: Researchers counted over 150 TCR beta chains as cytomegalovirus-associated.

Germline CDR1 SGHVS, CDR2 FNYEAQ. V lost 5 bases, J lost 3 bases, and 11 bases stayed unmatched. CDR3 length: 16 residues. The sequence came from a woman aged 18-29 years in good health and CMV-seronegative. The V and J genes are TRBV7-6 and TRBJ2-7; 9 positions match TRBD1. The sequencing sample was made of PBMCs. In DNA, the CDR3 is TGTGCCAGCAGCCAAATCGGACAGGGGCGAGACTACGAGCAGTACTTC. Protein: CASSQIGQGRDYEQYF.